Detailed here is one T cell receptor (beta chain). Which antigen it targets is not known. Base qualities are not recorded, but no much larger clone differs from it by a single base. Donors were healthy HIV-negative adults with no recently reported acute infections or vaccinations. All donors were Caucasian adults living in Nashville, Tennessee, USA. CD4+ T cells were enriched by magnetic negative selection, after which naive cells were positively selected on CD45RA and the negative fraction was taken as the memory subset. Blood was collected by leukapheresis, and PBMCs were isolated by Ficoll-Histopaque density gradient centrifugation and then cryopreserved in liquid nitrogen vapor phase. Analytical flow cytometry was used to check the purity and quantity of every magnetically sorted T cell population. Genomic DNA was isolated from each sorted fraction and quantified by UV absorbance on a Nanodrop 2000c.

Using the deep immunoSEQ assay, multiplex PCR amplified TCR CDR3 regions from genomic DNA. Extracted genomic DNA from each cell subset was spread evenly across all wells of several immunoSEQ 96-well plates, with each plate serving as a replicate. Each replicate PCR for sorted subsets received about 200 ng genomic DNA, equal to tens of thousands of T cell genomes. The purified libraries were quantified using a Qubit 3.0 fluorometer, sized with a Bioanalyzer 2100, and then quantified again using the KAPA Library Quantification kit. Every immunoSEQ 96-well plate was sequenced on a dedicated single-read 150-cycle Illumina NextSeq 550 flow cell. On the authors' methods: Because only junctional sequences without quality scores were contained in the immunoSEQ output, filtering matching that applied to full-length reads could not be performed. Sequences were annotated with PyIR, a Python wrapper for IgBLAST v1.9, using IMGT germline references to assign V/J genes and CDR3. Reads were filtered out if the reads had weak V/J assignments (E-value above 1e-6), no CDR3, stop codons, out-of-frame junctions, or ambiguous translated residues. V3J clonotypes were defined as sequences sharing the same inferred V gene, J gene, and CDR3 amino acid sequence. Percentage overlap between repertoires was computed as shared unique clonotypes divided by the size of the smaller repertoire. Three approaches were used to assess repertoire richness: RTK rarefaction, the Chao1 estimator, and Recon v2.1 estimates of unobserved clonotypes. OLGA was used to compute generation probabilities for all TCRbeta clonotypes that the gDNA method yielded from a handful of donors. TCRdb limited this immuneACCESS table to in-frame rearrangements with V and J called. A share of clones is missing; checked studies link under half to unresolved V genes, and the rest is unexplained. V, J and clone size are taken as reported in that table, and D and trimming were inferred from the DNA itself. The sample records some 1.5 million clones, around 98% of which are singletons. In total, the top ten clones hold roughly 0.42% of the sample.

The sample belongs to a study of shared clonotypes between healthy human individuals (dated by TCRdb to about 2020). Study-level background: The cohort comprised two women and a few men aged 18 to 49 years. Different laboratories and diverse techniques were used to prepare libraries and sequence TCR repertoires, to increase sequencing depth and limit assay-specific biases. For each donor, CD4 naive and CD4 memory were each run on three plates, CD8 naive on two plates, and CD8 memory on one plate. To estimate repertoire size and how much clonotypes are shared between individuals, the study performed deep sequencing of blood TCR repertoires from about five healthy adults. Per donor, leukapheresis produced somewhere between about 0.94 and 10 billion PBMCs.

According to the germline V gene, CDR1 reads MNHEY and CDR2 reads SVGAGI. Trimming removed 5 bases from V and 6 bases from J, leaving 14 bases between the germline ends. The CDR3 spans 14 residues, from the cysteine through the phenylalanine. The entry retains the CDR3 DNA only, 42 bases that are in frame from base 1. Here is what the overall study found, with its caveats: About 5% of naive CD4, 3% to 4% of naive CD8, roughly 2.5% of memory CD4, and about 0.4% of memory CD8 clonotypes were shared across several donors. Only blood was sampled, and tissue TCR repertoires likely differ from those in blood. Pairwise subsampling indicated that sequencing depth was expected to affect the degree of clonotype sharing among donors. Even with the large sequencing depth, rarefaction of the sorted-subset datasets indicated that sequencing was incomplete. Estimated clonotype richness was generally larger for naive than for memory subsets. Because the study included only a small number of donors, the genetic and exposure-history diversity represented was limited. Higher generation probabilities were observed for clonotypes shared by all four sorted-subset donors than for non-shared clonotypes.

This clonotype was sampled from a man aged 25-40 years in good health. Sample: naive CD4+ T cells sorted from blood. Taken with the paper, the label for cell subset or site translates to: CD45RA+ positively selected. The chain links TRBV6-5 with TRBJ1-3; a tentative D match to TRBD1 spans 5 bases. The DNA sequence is TGTGCCAGCAGTGAAGGGGTCTTTGAAAACACCATATATTTT. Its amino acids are CASSEGVFENTIYF.